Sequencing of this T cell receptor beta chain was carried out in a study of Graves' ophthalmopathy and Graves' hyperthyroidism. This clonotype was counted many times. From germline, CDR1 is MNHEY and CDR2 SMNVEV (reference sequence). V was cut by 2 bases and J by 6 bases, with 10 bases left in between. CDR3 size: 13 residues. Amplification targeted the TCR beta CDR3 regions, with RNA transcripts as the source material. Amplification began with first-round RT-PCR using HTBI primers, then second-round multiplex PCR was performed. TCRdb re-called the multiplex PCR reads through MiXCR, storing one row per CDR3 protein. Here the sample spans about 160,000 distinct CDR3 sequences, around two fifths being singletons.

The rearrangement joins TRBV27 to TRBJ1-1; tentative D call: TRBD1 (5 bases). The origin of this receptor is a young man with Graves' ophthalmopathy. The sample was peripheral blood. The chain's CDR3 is CASSLLRGPEAFF. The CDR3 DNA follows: TGTGCCAGCAGTTTACTGAGGGGACCTGAAGCTTTCTTT.